The sequence of this T cell receptor beta chain was determined in a study of read filtering for tumor transcriptome and immune sequencing. Study at large: The cohort had roughly 16 men and 14 women aged roughly 47 to 85, mean about 66 years.

Study observations and caveats: RNA-seq captured clonotypes less deeply and reliably than IR-seq. Without single-read clonotypes, shared clonotype proportions correlated more between IR-seq and RNA-seq.

From around 440 ng of RNA, a library with molecular barcoded alpha/delta and beta/gamma adaptors was made. MiXCR, run by TCRdb on the reads, gives a single entry per CDR3 protein. The data show under 50,000 distinct CDR3 sequences, approximately 14% seen once. The sample holds many counts of this clonotype. The antigen is undetermined. The junction differs from germline at one of its ends, possibly a read error. Germline CDR1 is SSHAT and CDR2 is FNYEAQ (reference sequence). This CDR3 has 17 residues. Sample: a population of CD138-negative cells sorted from bone marrow. The chain has TRBV7-7 and TRBJ2-5; TRBD2 agrees at 11 bases. The clonotype was recovered from a donor at least 40 years old with multiple myeloma. The CDR3 nucleotides read TGTGCTAGCAGCCTAGGGGTAACTAGCGGGGGCCAAGAGACCCAGTACTTC. It yields the protein CASSLGVTSGGQETQYF.